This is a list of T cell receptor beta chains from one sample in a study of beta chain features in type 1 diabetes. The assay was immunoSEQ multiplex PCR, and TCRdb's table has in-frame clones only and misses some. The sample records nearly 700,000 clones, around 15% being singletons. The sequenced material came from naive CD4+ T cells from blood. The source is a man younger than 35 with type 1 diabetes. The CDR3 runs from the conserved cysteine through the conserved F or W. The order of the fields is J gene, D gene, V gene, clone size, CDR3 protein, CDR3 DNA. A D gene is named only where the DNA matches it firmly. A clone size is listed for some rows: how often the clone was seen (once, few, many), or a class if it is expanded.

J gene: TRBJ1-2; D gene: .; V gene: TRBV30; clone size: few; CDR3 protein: CAWSIPYLQGALNGYTF; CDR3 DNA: TGTGCCTGGAGTATCCCCTACTTACAGGGAGCGTTGAATGGCTACACCTTC
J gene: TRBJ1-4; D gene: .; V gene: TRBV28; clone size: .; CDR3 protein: CASSLGTNEKLFF; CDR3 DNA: TGTGCCAGCAGTTTGGGAACTAATGAAAAACTGTTTTTT
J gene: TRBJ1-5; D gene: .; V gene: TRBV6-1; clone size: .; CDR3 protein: CASTTVPEAPQHF; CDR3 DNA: TGTGCCAGTACCACGGTGCCGGAAGCACCCCAGCATTTT
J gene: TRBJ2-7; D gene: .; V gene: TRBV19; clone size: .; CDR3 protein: CASSMGRTYEQYF; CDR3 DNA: TGTGCCAGTAGTATGGGCAGGACCTACGAGCAGTACTTC
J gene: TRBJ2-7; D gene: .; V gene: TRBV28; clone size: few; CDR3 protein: CASGGPYEQYF; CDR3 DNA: TGTGCCAGCGGGGGACCCTACGAGCAGTACTTC
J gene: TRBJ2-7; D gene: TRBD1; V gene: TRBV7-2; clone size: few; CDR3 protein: CASSFDRGNEQYF; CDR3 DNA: TGTGCCAGCAGCTTCGACAGGGGGAACGAGCAGTACTTC
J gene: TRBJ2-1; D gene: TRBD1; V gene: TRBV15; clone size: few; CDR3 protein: CATSTQDRGSYNEQFF; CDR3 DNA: TGTGCCACCAGCACCCAGGACAGGGGCTCCTACAATGAGCAGTTCTTC
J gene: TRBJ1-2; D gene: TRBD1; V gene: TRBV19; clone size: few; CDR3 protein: CASTDPRTGDYGYTF; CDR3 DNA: TGTGCCAGTACCGACCCCCGGACAGGGGACTATGGCTACACCTTC
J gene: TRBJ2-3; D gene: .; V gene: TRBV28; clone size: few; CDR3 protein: CASRSTTDTQYF; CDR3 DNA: TGTGCCAGCAGGTCGACGACAGATACGCAGTATTTT
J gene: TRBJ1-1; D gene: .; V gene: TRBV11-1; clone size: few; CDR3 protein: CASSLVEEYTEAFF; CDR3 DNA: TGTGCCAGCAGCTTAGTCGAAGAATACACTGAAGCTTTCTTT
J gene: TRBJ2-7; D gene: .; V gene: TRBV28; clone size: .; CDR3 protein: CASSSPGEQYF; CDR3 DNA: TGTGCCAGCAGTTCACCGGGAGAGCAGTACTTC
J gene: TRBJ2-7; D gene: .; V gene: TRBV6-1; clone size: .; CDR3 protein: CASSGGNEQYF; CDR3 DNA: TGTGCCAGCAGTGGGGGGAACGAGCAGTACTTC
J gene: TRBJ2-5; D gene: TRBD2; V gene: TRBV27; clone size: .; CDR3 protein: CASSLAGGLSTQYF; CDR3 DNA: TGTGCCAGCAGTTTAGCGGGGGGTTTATCGACCCAGTACTTC
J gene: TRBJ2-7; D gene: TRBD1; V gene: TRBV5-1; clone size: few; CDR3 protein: CASSNRDTGDEQYF; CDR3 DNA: TGCGCCAGCAGCAACCGAGACACAGGGGACGAGCAGTACTTC
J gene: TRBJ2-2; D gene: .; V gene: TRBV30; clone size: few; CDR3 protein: CAWSKDTGELFF; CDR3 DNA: TGTGCCTGGAGTAAAGACACCGGGGAGCTGTTTTTT
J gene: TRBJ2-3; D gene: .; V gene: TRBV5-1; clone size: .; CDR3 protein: CASSLGGTTDTQYF; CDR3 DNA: TGCGCCAGCAGCTTGGGAGGGACCACAGATACGCAGTATTTT
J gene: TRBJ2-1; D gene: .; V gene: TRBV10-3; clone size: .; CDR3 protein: CAVGFSSSYNEQFF; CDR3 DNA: TGTGCCGTTGGTTTCTCTTCTTCCTACAATGAGCAGTTCTTC
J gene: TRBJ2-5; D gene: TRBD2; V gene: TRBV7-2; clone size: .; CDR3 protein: CASSHRGGTQYF; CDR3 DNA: TGTGCCAGCAGCCACCGCGGGGGGACCCAGTACTTC
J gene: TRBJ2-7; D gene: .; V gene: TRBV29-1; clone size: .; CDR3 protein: CSVEANSYEQYF; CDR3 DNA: TGCAGCGTTGAGGCAAACTCCTACGAGCAGTACTTC
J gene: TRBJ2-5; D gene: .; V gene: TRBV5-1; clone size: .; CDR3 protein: CASSPGLTQETQYF; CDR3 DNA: TGCGCCAGCAGCCCGGGACTGACCCAAGAGACCCAGTACTTC
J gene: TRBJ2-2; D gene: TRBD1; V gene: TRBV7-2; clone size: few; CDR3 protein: CASSLVGTGTGELFF; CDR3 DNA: TGTGCCAGCAGCTTGGTCGGGACAGGGACCGGGGAGCTGTTTTTT
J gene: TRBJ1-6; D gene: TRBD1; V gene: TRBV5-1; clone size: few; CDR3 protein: CASSLRDSGSSYNSPLHF; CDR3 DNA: TGCGCCAGCAGCCTCCGGGACAGCGGGAGCTCCTATAATTCACCCCTCCACTTT
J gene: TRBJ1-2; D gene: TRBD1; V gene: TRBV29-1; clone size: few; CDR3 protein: CSVIPRDRGNYGYTF; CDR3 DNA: TGCAGCGTCATCCCCCGGGACAGGGGAAACTATGGCTACACCTTC
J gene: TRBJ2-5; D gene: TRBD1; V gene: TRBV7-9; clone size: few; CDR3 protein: CASSFPGQGVGETQYF; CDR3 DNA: TGTGCCAGCAGCTTCCCTGGACAGGGCGTCGGGGAGACCCAGTACTTC
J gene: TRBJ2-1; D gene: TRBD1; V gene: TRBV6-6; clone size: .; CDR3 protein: CASSPGQGRFF; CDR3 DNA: TGTGCCAGCAGCCCAGGACAGGGTCGGTTCTTC
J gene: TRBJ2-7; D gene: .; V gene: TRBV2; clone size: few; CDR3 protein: CASRATATYEQYF; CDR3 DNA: TGTGCCAGCAGGGCGACAGCAACCTACGAGCAGTACTTC
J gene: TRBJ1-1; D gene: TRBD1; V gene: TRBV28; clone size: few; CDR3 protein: CASIPGQGQGNTEAFF; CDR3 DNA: TGTGCCAGCATTCCCGGACAGGGACAAGGGAACACTGAAGCTTTCTTT
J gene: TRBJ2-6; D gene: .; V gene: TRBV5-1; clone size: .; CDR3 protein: CASSSGNSGANVLTF; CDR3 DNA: TGCGCCAGCAGCTCAGGGAACTCTGGGGCCAACGTCCTGACTTTC